These T cell receptor beta chains were read from a single sample in a study of cytomegalovirus exposure and HLA in healthy donors. Measured with immunoSEQ multiplex PCR; TCRdb has only the in-frame clones, and not every one. The sample consists of approximately 140,000 clones, 82% of them appearing once. The sequencing sample was made of PBMCs. These receptors originate from a boy aged 5-17 years in good health and CMV-seronegative. CDR3s include the opening cysteine and the closing phenylalanine or tryptophan. D genes are given only for firm matches. Clone size appears in some rows only: once, few, many, or a class for an expanded clone.

D gene	V gene	clone size	J gene	CDR3 DNA	CDR3 protein
TRBD1	TRBV11-3	-	TRBJ2-5	TGTGCCAGCAGCCCCTATGGACAGGATGCAGAGACCCAGTACTTC	CASSPYGQDAETQYF
-	TRBV25-1	-	TRBJ2-7	TGTGACAGCAGTGAATCAGGGATAGGTTACGAGCAGTACTTC	CDSSESGIGYEQYF
TRBD2	TRBV7-8	-	TRBJ2-1	TGTGCCAGCAGCTCCAGCGGGAGTGGCTACAATGAGCAGTTCTTC	CASSSSGSGYNEQFF
TRBD1	TRBV6-1	few	TRBJ2-7	TGTGCCAGCAGAACTCTTGACAGGGCCTACTTC	CASRTLDRAYF
TRBD2	TRBV19	-	TRBJ2-3	TGTGCCAGTAGCAAAACTAGCGGGAGGCCAGATACGCAGTATTTT	CASSKTSGRPDTQYF
TRBD2	TRBV5-5	once	TRBJ2-1	TGTGCCAGCAGATCTGGTCCCGGGAGGGCCTACAATGAGCAGTTCTTC	CASRSGPGRAYNEQFF
-	TRBV5-4	-	TRBJ2-7	TGTGCCAGCAGCTTAGGGGGAAGTCGCTACGAGCAGTACTTC	CASSLGGSRYEQYF
TRBD1	TRBV29-1	-	TRBJ1-2	TGCAGCGCCCGGACAGGGCCCTATGGCTACACCTTC	CSARTGPYGYTF
-	TRBV5-6	-	TRBJ2-3	TGTGCCAGCAGCATCACTAGCACAGATACGCAGTATTTT	CASSITSTDTQYF
TRBD2	TRBV5-8	once	TRBJ2-3	TGTGCCAGCAGCTTGGCCGTGGGGAGGGTAGATACGCAGTATTTT	CASSLAVGRVDTQYF
TRBD2	TRBV30	-	TRBJ2-2	TGTGCCTGGAGTGGACTAGCGGGAGATCCTACCGGGGAGCTGTTTTTT	CAWSGLAGDPTGELFF
TRBD1	TRBV2	-	TRBJ1-2	TGTGCCAGCAGTGAATTTCGGGACAGAACTACCTATGGCTACACCTTC	CASSEFRDRTTYGYTF
-	TRBV21-1	few	TRBJ1-5	TGTGCCAGCAGCAAATCCCGGGTTGACGATAGCAATCAGCCCCAGCATTTT	CASSKSRVDDSNQPQHF